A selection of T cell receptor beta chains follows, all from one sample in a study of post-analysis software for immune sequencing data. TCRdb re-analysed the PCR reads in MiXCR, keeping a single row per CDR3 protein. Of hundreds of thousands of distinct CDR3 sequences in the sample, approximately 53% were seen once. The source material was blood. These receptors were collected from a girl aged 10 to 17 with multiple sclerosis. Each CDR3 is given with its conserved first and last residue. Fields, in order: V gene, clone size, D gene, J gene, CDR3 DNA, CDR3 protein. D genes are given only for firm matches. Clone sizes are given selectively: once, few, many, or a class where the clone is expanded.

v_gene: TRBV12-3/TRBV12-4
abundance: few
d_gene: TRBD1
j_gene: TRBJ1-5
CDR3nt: TGTGCCAGCAGTTTAGGGACAGGGGGCAATCAGCCCCAGCATTTT
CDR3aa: CASSLGTGGNQPQHF

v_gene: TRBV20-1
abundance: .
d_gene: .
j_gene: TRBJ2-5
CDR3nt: TGCAGTGCTAGTCTTGTTGCGGGGAGTCTAACAGATACGCAGTACTTC
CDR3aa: CSASLVAGSLTDTQYF

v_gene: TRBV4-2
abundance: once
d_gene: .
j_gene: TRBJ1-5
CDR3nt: TGTGCCAGCAGCCAAGATCCCCTACAGCCCCAGCATTTT
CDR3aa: CASSQDPLQPQHF

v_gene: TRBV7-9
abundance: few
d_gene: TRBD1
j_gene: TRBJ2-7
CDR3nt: TGTGCCAGCAGCTTAGTAGACAGGGAGTCCTACGAGCAGTACTTC
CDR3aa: CASSLVDRESYEQYF

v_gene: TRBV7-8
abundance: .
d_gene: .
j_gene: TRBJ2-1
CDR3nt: TGTGCCAGCAGCTTCGGGGGGACAGGCTCCTACAATGAGCAGTTCTTC
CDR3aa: CASSFGGTGSYNEQFF

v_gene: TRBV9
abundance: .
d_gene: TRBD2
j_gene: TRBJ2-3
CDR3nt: TGTGCCAGCAGCGTAGCCGGGACTAGAGATACGCAGTATTTT
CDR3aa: CASSVAGTRDTQYF

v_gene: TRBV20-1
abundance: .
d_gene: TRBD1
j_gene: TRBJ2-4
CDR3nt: TGCAGTGCAACCGGGACAGGGAGTGCCAAAAACATTCAGTACTTC
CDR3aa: CSATGTGSAKNIQYF

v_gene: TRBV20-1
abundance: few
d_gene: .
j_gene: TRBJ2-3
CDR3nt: TGCAGTGCTAGAGATCTCAGGGGCTTTGCCACAGATACGCAGTATTTT
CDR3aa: CSARDLRGFATDTQYF

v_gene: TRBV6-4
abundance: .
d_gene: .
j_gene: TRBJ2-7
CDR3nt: TGTGCCAGCAGTGAAGCTGAGGGCTACGAGCAGTACTTC
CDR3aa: CASSEAEGYEQYF

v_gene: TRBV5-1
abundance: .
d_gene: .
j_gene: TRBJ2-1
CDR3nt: TGCGCCAGCAGCTTGGCTGCGGGGAGGACCCCTGAGCAGTTCTTC
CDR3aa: CASSLAAGRTPEQFF

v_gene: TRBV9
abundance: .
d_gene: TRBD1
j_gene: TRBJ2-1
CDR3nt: TGTGCCAGCAGCCCCCGGTGGCAGGGGGCACCCAATGAGCAGTTCTTC
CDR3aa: CASSPRWQGAPNEQFF

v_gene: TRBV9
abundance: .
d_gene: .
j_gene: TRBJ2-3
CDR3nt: TGTGCCAGCAGCGTAGCGGGAAAAGGCACAGATACGCAGTATTTT
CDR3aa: CASSVAGKGTDTQYF

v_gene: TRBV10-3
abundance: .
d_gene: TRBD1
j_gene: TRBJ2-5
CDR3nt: TGTGCCACCAAAGTTCAGGGGGAAGAGACCCAGTACTTC
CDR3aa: CATKVQGEETQYF

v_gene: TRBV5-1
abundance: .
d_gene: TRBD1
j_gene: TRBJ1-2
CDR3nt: TGCGCCAGCAGCCCTGCCCGGGACAGGGGGAACTATGGCTACACCTTC
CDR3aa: CASSPARDRGNYGYTF

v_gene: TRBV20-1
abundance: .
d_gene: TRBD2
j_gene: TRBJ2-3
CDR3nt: TGCAGTGCTACTACTTTACTAGCGGCCACAGATACGCAGTATTTT
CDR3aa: CSATTLLAATDTQYF

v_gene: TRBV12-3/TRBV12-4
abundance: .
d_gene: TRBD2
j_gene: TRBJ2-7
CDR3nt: TGTGCCAGCAGTCCTCGACTAGCGGGAGGCCTGAGACCCGAGCAGTACTTC
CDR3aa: CASSPRLAGGLRPEQYF

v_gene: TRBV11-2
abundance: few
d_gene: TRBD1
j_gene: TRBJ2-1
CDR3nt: TGTGCCAGCAGCCCCGACGACAGGGGACCCTACAATGAGCAGTTCTTC
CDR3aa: CASSPDDRGPYNEQFF

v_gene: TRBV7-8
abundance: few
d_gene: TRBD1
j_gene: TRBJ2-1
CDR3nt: TGTGCCAGCACCACTAGGTTTCAGGGGGTCGACAATGAGCAGTTCTTC
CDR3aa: CASTTRFQGVDNEQFF

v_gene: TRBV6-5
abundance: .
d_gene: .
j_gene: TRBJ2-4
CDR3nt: TGTGCCAGCAGCCTCGAATGGGCAGGGAATGATCAGTACTTC
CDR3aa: CASSLEWAGNDQYF

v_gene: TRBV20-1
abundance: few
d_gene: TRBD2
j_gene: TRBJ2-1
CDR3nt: TGCAGTGCTAGAGACGGACTAGCGGGGTACAATGAGCAGTTCTTC
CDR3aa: CSARDGLAGYNEQFF

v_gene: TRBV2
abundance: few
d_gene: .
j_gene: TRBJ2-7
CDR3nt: TGTGCCAGCGCCGACATGTTTACGGGTCCTGCCTACGAGCAGTACTTC
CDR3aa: CASADMFTGPAYEQYF

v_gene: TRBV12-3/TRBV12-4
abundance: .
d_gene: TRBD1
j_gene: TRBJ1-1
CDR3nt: TGTGCCAGCAGTTTAAGGCAGGGGGCTCGGAACACTGAAGCTTTCTTT
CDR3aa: CASSLRQGARNTEAFF

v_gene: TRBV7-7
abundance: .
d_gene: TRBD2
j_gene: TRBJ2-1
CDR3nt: TGTGCCAGCAGCTCCAGACTAGCGGGGGATAACAATGAGCAGTTCTTC
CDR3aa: CASSSRLAGDNNEQFF

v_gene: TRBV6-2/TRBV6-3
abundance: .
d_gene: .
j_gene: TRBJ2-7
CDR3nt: TGTGCCAGCAGAGATTTCTCCCACCGGGAGTCAGGCGAGCAGTACTTC
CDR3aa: CASRDFSHRESGEQYF

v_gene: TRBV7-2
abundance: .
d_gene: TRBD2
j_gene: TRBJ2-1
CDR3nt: TGTGCCAGCACCCTTAGCGGGGGGACGCTCGGTGAGCAGTTCTTC
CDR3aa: CASTLSGGTLGEQFF

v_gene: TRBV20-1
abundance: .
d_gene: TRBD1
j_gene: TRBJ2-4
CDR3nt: TGCAGTGCTAGACTTCGGGACAGGACACCTCTGCACATTCAGTACTTC
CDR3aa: CSARLRDRTPLHIQYF

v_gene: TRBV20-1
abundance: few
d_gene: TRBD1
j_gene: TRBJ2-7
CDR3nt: TGCAGTGCGCTAAGGACAGGGCGCGTACTTACCTACGAGCAGTACTTC
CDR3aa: CSALRTGRVLTYEQYF

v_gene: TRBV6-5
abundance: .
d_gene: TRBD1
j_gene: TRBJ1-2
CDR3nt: TGTGCCAGCAGTTCACCGGACAGGGGGCGCGGGGGCTATGGCTACACCTTC
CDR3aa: CASSSPDRGRGGYGYTF

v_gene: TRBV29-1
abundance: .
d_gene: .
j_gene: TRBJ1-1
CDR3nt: TGCAGCGCCCGGATCGCGGTAATGAACACTGAAGCTTTCTTT
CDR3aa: CSARIAVMNTEAFF

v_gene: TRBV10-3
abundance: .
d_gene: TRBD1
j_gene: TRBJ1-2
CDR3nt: TGTGCCATCAGCCCGTGGACAGGGCACAACTATGGCTACACCTTC
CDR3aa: CAISPWTGHNYGYTF

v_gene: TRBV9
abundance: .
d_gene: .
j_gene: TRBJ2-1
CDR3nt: TGTGCCAGCAGCGTAGCTAATCCCGGAGTCGGGATGTACAATGAGCAGTTCTTC
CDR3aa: CASSVANPGVGMYNEQFF

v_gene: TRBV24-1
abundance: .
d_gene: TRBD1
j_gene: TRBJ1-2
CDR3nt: TGTGCCACCAGTGACCGGGACAGGGGCTATGGCTACACCTTC
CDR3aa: CATSDRDRGYGYTF

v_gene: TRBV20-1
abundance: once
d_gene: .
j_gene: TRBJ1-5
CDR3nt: TGCAGTGCCCGCCCGATGGGCCAGCCCCAGCATTTT
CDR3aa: CSARPMGQPQHF

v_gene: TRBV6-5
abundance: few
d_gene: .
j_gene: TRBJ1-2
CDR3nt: TGTGCCAGCAGGGTACAGCCAAACTATGGCTACACCTTC
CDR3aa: CASRVQPNYGYTF

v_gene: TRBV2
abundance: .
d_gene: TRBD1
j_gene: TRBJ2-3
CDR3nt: TGTGCCAGCAGTAAAGACAGGGGGGATACGCAGTATTTT
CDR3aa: CASSKDRGDTQYF

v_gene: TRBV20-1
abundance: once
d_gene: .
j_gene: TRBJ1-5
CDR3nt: TGCAGTGCTATTAATAGCAATCAGCCCCAGCATTTT
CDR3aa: CSAINSNQPQHF

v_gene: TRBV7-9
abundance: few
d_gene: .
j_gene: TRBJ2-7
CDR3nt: TGTGCCAGCAGCTTATCCCGGGACCTCTACGAGCAGTACTTC
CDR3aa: CASSLSRDLYEQYF

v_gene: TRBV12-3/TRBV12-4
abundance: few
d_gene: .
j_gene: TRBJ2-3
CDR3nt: TGTGCCAGCAGGAAAAGAACCTTAACTAGCACAGATACGCAGTATTTT
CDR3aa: CASRKRTLTSTDTQYF

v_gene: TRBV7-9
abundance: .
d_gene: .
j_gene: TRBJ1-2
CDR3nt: TGTGCCAGCAGCTTAGGTGTCGGGGACGCCTATGGCTACACCTTC
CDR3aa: CASSLGVGDAYGYTF

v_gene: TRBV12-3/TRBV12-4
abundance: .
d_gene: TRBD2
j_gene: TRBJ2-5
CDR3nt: TGTGCCAGCATCAAAGGGAGGGGAATCGAGACCCAGTACTTC
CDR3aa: CASIKGRGIETQYF